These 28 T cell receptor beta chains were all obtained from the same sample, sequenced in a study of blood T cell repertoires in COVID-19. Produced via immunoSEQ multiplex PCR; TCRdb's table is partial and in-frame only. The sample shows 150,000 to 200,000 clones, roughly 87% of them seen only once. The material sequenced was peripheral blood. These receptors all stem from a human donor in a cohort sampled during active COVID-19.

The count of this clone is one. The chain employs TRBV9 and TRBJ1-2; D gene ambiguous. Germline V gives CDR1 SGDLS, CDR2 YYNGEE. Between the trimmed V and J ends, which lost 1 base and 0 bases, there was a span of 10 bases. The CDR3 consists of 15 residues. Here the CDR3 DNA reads TGTGCCAGCAGCGTAACCGATGGCCCTAACTATGGCTACACCTTC. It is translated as CASSVTDGPNYGYTF.

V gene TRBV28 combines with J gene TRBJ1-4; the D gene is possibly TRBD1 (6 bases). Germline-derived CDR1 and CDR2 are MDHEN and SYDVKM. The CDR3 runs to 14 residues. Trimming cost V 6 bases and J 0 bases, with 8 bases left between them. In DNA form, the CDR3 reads TGTGCCAGCAGGTCAGGGGCAACTAATGAAAAACTGTTTTTT. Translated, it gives CASRSGATNEKLFF.

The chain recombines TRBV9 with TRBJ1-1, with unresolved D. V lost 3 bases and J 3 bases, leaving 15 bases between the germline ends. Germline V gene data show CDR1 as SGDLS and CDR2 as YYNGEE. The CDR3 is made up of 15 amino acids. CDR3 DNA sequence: TGTGCCAGCAGCGCCCGAGGTTTAGGAGACACTGAAGCTTTCTTT. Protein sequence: CASSARGLGDTEAFF.

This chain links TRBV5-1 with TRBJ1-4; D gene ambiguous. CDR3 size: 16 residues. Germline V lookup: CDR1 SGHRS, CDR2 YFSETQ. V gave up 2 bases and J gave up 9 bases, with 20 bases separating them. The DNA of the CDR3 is TGCGCCAGCAGCTTCTTGCAGGAAAGAGAAATGAAAAAACTGTTTTTT. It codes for CASSFLQEREMKKLFF.

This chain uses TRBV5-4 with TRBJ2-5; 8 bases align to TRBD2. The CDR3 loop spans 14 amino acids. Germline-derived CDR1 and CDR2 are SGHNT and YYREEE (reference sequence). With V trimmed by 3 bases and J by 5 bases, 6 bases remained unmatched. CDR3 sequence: CASSSSGGRETQYF. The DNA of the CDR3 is TGTGCCAGCAGCTCCTCGGGGGGGCGGGAGACCCAGTACTTC.

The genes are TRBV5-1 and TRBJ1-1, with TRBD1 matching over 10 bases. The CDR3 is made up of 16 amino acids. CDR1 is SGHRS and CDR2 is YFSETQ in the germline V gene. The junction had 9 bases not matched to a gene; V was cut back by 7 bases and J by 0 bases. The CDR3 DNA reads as TGCGCCAGCCGAAACTTGGACAGGGGGGTGAACACTGAAGCTTTCTTT. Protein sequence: CASRNLDRGVNTEAFF.

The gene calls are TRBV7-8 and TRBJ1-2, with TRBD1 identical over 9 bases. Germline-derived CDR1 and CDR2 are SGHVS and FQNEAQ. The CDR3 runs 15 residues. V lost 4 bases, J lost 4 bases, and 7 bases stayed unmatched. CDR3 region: CASSSGTGNPYGYTF. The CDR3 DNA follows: TGTGCCAGCAGCTCCGGGACAGGGAACCCCTATGGCTACACCTTC. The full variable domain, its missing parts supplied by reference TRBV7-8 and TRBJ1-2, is GAGVSQSPRYKVAKRGQDVALRCDPISGHVSLFWYQQALGQGPEFLTYFQNEAQLDKSGLPSDRFFAERPEGSVSTLKIQRTQQEDSAVYLCASSSGTGNPYGYTFGSGTRLTVV.

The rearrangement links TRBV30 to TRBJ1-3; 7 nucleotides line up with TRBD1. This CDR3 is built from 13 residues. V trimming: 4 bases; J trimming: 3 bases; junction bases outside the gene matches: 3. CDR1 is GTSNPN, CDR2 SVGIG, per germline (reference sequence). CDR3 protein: CAWTSGGGNTIYF. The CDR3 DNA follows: TGTGCCTGGACCTCAGGGGGTGGAAACACCATATATTTT.

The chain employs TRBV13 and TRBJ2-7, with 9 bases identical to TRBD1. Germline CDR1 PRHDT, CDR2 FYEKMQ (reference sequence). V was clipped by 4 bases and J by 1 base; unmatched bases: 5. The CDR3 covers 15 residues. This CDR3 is CASSSQGQGSYEQYF. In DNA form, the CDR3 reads TGTGCCAGCAGCTCCCAGGGACAGGGATCCTACGAGCAGTACTTC. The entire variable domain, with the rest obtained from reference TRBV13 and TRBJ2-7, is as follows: AAGVIQSPRHLIKEKRETATLKCYPIPRHDTVYWYQQGPGQDPQFLISFYEKMQSDKGSIPDRFSAQQFSDYHSELNMSSLELGDSALYFCASSSQGQGSYEQYFGPGTRLTVT.

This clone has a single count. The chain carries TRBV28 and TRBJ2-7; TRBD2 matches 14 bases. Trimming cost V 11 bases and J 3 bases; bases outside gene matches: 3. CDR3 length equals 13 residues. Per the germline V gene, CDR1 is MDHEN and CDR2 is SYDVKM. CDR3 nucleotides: TGTGCCGGGGGACTAGCGGGAGACTACGAGCAGTACTTC. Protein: CAGGLAGDYEQYF.

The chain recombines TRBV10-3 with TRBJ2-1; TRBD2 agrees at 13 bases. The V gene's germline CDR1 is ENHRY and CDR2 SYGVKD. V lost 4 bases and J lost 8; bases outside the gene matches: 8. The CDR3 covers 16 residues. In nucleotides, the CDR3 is TGTGCCATCAGTGCTTTACTAGCGGGAGGGCCCGATGAGCAGTTCTTC. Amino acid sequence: CAISALLAGGPDEQFF.

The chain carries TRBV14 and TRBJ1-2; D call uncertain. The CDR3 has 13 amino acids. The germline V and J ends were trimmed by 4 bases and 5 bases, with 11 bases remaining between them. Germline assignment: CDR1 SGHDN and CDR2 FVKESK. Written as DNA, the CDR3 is TGTGCCAGCAGCCGCATTACAGAATATGGCTACACCTTC. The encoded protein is CASSRITEYGYTF.

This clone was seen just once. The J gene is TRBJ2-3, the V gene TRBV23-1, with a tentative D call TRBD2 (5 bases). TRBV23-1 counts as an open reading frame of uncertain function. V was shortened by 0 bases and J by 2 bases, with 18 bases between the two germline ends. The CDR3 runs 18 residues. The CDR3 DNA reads TGCGCCAGCAGTCAATCGCCCCAGCGGCCCTCATTCACAGATACGCAGTATTTT. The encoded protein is CASSQSPQRPSFTDTQYF.

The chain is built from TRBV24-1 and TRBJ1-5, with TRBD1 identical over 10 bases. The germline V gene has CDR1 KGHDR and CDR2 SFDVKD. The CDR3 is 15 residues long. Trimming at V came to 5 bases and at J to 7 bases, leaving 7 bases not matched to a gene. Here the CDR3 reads CATSGGTGVQQPQHF. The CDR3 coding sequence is TGTGCCACCAGTGGGGGGACAGGGGTTCAACAGCCCCAGCATTTT.

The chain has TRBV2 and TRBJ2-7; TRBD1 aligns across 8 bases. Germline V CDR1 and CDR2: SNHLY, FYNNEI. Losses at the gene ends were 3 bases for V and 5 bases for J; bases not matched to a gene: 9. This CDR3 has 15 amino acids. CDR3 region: CASSERGQGLNEQYF. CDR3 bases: TGTGCCAGCAGTGAGCGTGGACAGGGCCTAAACGAGCAGTACTTC.

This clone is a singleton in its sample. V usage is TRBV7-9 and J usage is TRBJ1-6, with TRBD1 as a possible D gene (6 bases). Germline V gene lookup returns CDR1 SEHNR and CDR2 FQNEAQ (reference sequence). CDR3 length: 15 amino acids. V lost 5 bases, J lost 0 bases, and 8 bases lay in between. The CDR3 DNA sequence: TGTGCCAGCAGCGGGACAAGCTCCTATAATTCACCCCTCCACTTT. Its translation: CASSGTSSYNSPLHF.

CDR3 amino acids: CASSLEGANTEAFF. CDR3 sequence (DNA): TGTGCCAGCAGCTTAGAGGGGGCGAACACTGAAGCTTTCTTT. The chain joins TRBV7-9 to TRBJ1-1, with TRBD1 identical over 7 bases. Germline assignment: CDR1 SEHNR and CDR2 FQNEAQ (reference sequence). The CDR3 sequence is 14 residues long. After removal of 1 base from V and 1 base from J, the junction contained 0 bases not matched to a gene.

DNA for the CDR3: TGTGCCAGCTCACCCACGGGTTATGGCTACACCTTC. This gives the protein CASSPTGYGYTF. V and J are TRBV18 and TRBJ1-2; D gene uncertain. The CDR3 totals 12 residues. The ends were cut back, 3 bases at V and 5 bases at J, with 7 bases in the middle. Germline V gene data show CDR1 as KGHSH and CDR2 as LQKENI.

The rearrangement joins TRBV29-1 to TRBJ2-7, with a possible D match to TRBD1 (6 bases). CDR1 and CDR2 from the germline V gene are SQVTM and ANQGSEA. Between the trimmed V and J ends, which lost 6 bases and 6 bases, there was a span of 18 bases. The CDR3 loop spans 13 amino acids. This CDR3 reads CSVDLGHPPEQYF. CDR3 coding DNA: TGCAGCGTGGACCTGGGACATCCCCCCGAGCAGTACTTC.

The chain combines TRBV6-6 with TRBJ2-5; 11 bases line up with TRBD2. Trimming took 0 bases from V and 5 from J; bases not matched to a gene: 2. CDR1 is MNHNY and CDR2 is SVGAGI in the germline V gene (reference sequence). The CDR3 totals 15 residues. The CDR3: CASSYSTSGKETQYF. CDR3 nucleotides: TGTGCCAGCAGTTACTCGACTAGCGGGAAGGAGACCCAGTACTTC.

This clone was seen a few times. The CDR3 loop is CSVRQGDNSPLHF. CDR3 DNA sequence: TGCAGCGTCCGACAGGGCGATAATTCACCCCTCCACTTT. The chain links TRBV29-1 to TRBJ1-6, with 7 bases that match TRBD1. Germline V lookup: CDR1 SQVTM, CDR2 ANQGSEA. CDR3 length: 13 amino acids. V was clipped by 6 bases and J by 5 bases; unmatched bases: 4.

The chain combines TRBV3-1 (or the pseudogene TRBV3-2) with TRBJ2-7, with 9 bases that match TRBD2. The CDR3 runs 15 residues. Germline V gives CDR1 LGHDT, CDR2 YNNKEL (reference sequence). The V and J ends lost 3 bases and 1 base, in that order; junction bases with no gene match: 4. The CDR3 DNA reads TGTGCCAGCAGCCATACAGCGGGAGGTTCCTACGAGCAGTACTTC. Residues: CASSHTAGGSYEQYF.

CDR3 DNA: TGTGCCAGCTCCCCGCGAGTCTCCTACAATGAGCAGTTCTTC. It is translated as CASSPRVSYNEQFF. This chain uses TRBV7-2 with TRBJ2-1, with D uncertain. Germline values: CDR1 SGHTA, CDR2 FQGNSA. This CDR3 region has 14 residues. Between the trimmed V and J ends, which lost 8 bases and 0 bases, there was a span of 11 bases. Complete variable domain (other parts from reference TRBV7-2 and TRBJ2-1): GAGVSQSPSNKVTEKGKDVELRCDPISGHTALYWYRQSLGQGLEFLIYFQGNSAPDKSGLPSDRFSAERTGGSVSTLTIQRTQQEDSAVYLCASSPRVSYNEQFFGPGTRLTVL.

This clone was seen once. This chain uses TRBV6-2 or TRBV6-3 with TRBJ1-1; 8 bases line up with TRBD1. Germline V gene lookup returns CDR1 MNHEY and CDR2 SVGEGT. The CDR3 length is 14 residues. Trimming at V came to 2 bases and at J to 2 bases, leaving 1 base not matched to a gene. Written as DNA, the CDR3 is TGTGCCAGCAGTTACGGACAGGGTAACACTGAAGCTTTCTTT. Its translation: CASSYGQGNTEAFF.

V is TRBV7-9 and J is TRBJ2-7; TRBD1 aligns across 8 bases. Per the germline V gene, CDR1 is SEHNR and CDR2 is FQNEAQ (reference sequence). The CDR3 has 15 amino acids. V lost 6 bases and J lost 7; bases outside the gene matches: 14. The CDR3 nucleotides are TGTGCCAGCAGTCCTGGACAGGGACTTGGAGGGGAGCAGTACTTC. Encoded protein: CASSPGQGLGGEQYF.

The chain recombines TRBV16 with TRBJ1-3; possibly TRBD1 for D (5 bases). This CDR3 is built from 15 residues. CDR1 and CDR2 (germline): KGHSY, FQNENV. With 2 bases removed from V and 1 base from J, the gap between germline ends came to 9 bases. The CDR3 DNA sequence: TGTGCCAGCAGCCAAATCAAGGGGTCTGGAAACACCATATATTTT. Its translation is CASSQIKGSGNTIYF.

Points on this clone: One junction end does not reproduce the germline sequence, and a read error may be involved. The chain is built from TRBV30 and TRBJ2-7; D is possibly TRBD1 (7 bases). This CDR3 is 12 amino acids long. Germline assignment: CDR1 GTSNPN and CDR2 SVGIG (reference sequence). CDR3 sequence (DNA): TGTGCCTGGAAGATACCAGGGGGGCGAATAGACTTC. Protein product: CAWKIPGGRIDF.

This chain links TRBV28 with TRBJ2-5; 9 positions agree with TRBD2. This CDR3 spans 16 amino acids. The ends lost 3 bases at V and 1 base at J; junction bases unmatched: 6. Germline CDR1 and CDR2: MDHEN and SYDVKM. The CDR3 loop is CASSFVTSGFQETQYF. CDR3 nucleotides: TGTGCCAGCAGTTTTGTGACTAGCGGTTTCCAAGAGACCCAGTACTTC.